Listed below are T cell receptor beta chains from one sample, sequenced in a study of T cell responses to AZD1222 COVID-19 vaccine. Using immunoSEQ multiplex PCR, the repertoire was profiled, and TCRdb retains in-frame clones only, with some absent. Of approximately 140,000 clones in the sample, more than 85% were seen once. The sequencing here drew on peripheral blood, taken 28 days after the second AZD1222 dose. Source of these receptors: an adult who received the AZD1222 COVID-19 vaccine. Both conserved end residues are part of each CDR3. D genes are given only for firm matches. Clone sizes are given selectively: once, few, many, or a class where the clone is expanded.

.,.,TRBJ2-7,TRBV28,CASSPGDFNEQYF,TGTGCCAGCAGTCCGGGAGATTTTAACGAGCAGTACTTC
TRBD2,.,TRBJ2-1,TRBV5-1,CASSWGLAGGYNEQFF,TGCGCCAGCAGCTGGGGCCTAGCGGGAGGGTACAATGAGCAGTTCTTC
TRBD2,.,TRBJ2-7,TRBV6-2/TRBV6-3,CASSYVIRGRALDYEQYF,TGTGCCAGCAGTTACGTTATTCGCGGGAGGGCCCTGGACTACGAGCAGTACTTC
TRBD1,once,TRBJ1-2,TRBV12-3/TRBV12-4,CASSGTGDYGYTF,TGTGCCAGCAGTGGGACAGGAGACTATGGCTACACCTTC
.,.,TRBJ2-5,TRBV9,CASSVEPSSRETQYF,TGTGCCAGCAGCGTAGAACCCTCTAGCCGGGAGACCCAGTACTTC
.,.,TRBJ2-1,TRBV6-2/TRBV6-3,CASSPRIRGQFF,TGTGCCAGCAGTCCGAGGATTCGAGGGCAGTTCTTC
.,.,TRBJ1-1,TRBV12-5,CASGPRTSEAFF,TGTGCTAGTGGTCCTCGGACTAGTGAAGCTTTCTTT
.,.,TRBJ2-3,TRBV12-5,CASGLVRLVSTDTQYF,TGTGCTAGTGGTTTGGTACGACTAGTCAGCACAGATACGCAGTATTTT
.,.,TRBJ2-2,TRBV19,CASTTLRREVSGELFF,TGTGCCAGTACCACCCTTAGGCGAGAGGTTTCCGGGGAGCTGTTTTTT
TRBD2,.,TRBJ2-1,TRBV7-9,CASSLGGLAQGEQFF,TGTGCCAGCAGCTTAGGGGGACTAGCGCAAGGGGAGCAGTTCTTC
TRBD2,.,TRBJ2-1,TRBV5-1,CASSSRTSGYNEQFF,TGCGCCAGCAGCTCGCGGACTAGCGGGTACAATGAGCAGTTCTTC
.,once,TRBJ2-7,TRBV2,CASSAVSGSYEQYF,TGTGCCAGCAGTGCCGTGTCTGGAAGCTACGAGCAGTACTTC
TRBD2,.,TRBJ2-5,TRBV5-1,CASTSGRDRETQYF,TGCGCCAGCACTAGCGGGAGGGACAGAGAGACCCAGTACTTC
.,.,TRBJ1-1,TRBV19,CASSRYESNTEAFF,TGTGCCAGTAGTAGGTACGAGTCGAACACTGAAGCTTTCTTT
.,.,TRBJ1-2,TRBV28,CASSPPRTGYGYTF,TGTGCCAGCAGTCCCCCGAGGACCGGATATGGCTACACCTTC
TRBD1,few,TRBJ2-7,TRBV5-1,CASSSRDRRSEQYF,TGCGCCAGCAGCTCCCGGGACAGGAGAAGCGAGCAGTACTTC
.,.,TRBJ1-1,TRBV6-5,CASSYSKNTEAFF,TGTGCCAGCAGTTACTCCAAGAACACTGAAGCTTTCTTT
.,.,TRBJ1-2,TRBV7-9,CASSFTDYGYTF,TGTGCCAGCAGCTTCACGGACTATGGCTACACCTTC
TRBD1,.,TRBJ1-4,TRBV30,CAWSRRGGTGAEKLFF,TGTGCCTGGAGCCGCCGGGGGGGGACAGGGGCTGAAAAACTGTTTTTT
TRBD1,.,TRBJ1-5,TRBV18,CASSPATGGPQHF,TGTGCCAGCTCACCTGCTACAGGGGGACCCCAGCATTTT
TRBD1,.,TRBJ2-2,TRBV7-2,CASSRDSTTGELFF,TGTGCCAGCAGTCGGGACAGCACCACCGGGGAGCTGTTTTTT
.,.,TRBJ1-1,TRBV7-2,CASSLGRTEAFF,TGTGCCAGCAGCTTGGGGAGAACTGAAGCTTTCTTT
TRBD2,.,TRBJ2-1,TRBV18,CASSPRAGEGGDEQFF,TGTGCCAGCTCACCTAGAGCGGGAGAGGGGGGAGATGAGCAGTTCTTC
.,.,TRBJ1-1,TRBV5-1,CASSQYRKNTEAFF,TGCGCCAGCAGCCAATACCGGAAGAACACTGAAGCTTTCTTT
.,.,TRBJ2-7,TRBV4-1,CASSQDRRGTTYEQYF,TGCGCCAGCAGCCAAGATCGGCGGGGAACCACCTACGAGCAGTACTTC
TRBD1,.,TRBJ1-2,TRBV11-2,CASSRDRRYGYTF,TGTGCCAGCAGCCGGGACAGACGCTATGGCTACACCTTC
TRBD2,.,TRBJ2-7,TRBV7-9,CASSLVERGNYEQYF,TGTGCCAGCAGCTTAGTAGAGCGGGGGAACTACGAGCAGTACTTC
.,.,TRBJ1-2,TRBV10-3,CAISERDSLRGYTF,TGTGCCATCAGTGAGCGCGACAGTCTAAGGGGCTACACCTTC
TRBD2,.,TRBJ2-1,TRBV27,CASSPLAGAYNEQFF,TGTGCCAGCAGTCCGCTAGCGGGAGCTTACAATGAGCAGTTCTTC
.,.,TRBJ2-3,TRBV5-1,CASSLGGGGGTDTQYF,TGCGCCAGCAGCTTGGGTGGCGGAGGGGGGACAGATACGCAGTATTTT
.,.,TRBJ2-1,TRBV5-1,CASSWGVGEQFF,TGCGCCAGCAGCTGGGGGGTGGGTGAGCAGTTCTTC
.,.,TRBJ2-7,TRBV6-2/TRBV6-3,CASSYSNPSTEQYF,TGTGCCAGCAGTTACTCGAACCCCAGCACCGAGCAGTACTTC
TRBD2,.,TRBJ2-5,TRBV11-3,CASSLAPSLAAQETQYF,TGTGCCAGCAGCTTAGCTCCGTCGCTAGCGGCCCAAGAGACCCAGTACTTC
TRBD2,once,TRBJ2-1,TRBV18,CASSQPGLAGEAEQFF,TGTGCCAGCTCACAACCGGGACTAGCGGGAGAAGCTGAGCAGTTCTTC
.,.,TRBJ2-2,TRBV14,CASRPMGGAGNTGELFF,TGTGCCAGCAGACCTATGGGGGGGGCCGGGAACACCGGGGAGCTGTTTTTT
.,.,TRBJ1-5,TRBV27,CASKIQGSNQPQHF,TGTGCCTCTAAGATTCAGGGCAGCAATCAGCCCCAGCATTTT
.,.,TRBJ1-1,TRBV11-3,CASSLNPGTEAFF,TGTGCCAGCAGCTTAAACCCCGGCACTGAAGCTTTCTTT
.,.,TRBJ1-1,TRBV5-1,CASSLGHGNTEAFF,TGCGCCAGCAGCTTGGGACATGGGAACACTGAAGCTTTCTTT
.,.,TRBJ1-1,TRBV2,CASSEFVQSTEAFF,TGTGCCAGCAGTGAATTTGTACAGAGCACTGAAGCTTTCTTT
.,.,TRBJ2-3,TRBV19,CASSIGQKTTDTQYF,TGTGCCAGTAGTATAGGGCAGAAAACTACAGATACGCAGTATTTT
.,.,TRBJ1-4,TRBV7-2,CASSPQNRNEKLFF,TGTGCCAGCAGCCCCCAGAACCGTAATGAAAAACTGTTTTTT
.,.,TRBJ2-1,TRBV19,CASSIQFRGSVWDEQFF,TGTGCCAGTAGTATACAATTCCGGGGATCCGTCTGGGATGAGCAGTTCTTC
.,.,TRBJ2-2,TRBV10-1,CASSLRATVNTGELFF,TGCGCCAGCAGTTTGAGGGCGACAGTTAACACCGGGGAGCTGTTTTTT
TRBD2,.,TRBJ2-1,TRBV10-3,CAISYPRLAGEMNEQFF,TGTGCCATCAGTTACCCAAGACTAGCGGGAGAGATGAATGAGCAGTTCTTC
.,.,TRBJ1-1,TRBV11-2,CASRLGVNTEAFF,TGTGCCAGCAGGCTAGGGGTGAACACTGAAGCTTTCTTT
.,.,TRBJ1-3,TRBV2,CASSQAASGNTIYF,TGTGCCAGCAGCCAGGCCGCGTCTGGAAACACCATATATTTT
.,few,TRBJ2-3,TRBV5-1,CASSLEPGGSTDTQYF,TGCGCCAGCAGCTTGGAACCTGGCGGCAGCACAGATACGCAGTATTTT
TRBD2,.,TRBJ2-5,TRBV27,CATGLAGEETQYF,TGTGCCACTGGACTAGCGGGAGAAGAGACCCAGTACTTC
TRBD1,.,TRBJ2-2,TRBV5-1,CASRPGGFTISPLPNTGELFF,TGCGCCAGCAGGCCAGGGGGTTTTACGATCTCACCCCTACCGAACACCGGGGAGCTGTTTTTT
TRBD1,.,TRBJ2-7,TRBV28,CASRGQQSSYEQYF,TGTGCCAGCAGGGGACAGCAGTCCTCCTACGAGCAGTACTTC
TRBD1,.,TRBJ1-1,TRBV5-1,CASSIGTVMELNTEAFF,TGCGCCAGCAGCATAGGGACAGTCATGGAATTGAACACTGAAGCTTTCTTT
.,.,TRBJ2-2,TRBV6-5,CASHAPGKNTGELFF,TGTGCCAGCCATGCCCCCGGGAAGAACACCGGGGAGCTGTTTTTT
TRBD2,.,TRBJ2-1,TRBV27,CASSLGGYEQFF,TGTGCCAGCAGTTTGGGAGGGTATGAGCAGTTCTTC
.,.,TRBJ2-6,TRBV6-4,CASSGGSGANVLTF,TGTGCCAGCAGTGGGGGTTCCGGGGCCAACGTCCTGACTTTC
.,.,TRBJ1-4,TRBV28,CASSDPALQGGETNEKLFF,TGTGCCAGCAGTGATCCCGCCCTTCAGGGAGGCGAAACTAATGAAAAACTGTTTTTT
.,.,TRBJ2-1,TRBV28,CATSTYNEQFF,TGTGCCACCAGCACTTACAATGAGCAGTTCTTC
TRBD1,.,TRBJ1-1,TRBV6-5,CASRLQGAGTEAFF,TGTGCCAGCAGACTTCAGGGGGCTGGCACTGAAGCTTTCTTT
.,.,TRBJ1-1,TRBV5-1,CASSLDPILNTEAFF,TGCGCCAGCAGCTTGGACCCGATTTTGAACACTGAAGCTTTCTTT
.,.,TRBJ1-1,TRBV6-2/TRBV6-3,CASSYSMIRALRYPEAFF,TGTGCCAGCAGTTACTCGATGATCCGGGCCCTCCGATACCCTGAAGCTTTCTTT